This T cell receptor beta chain was documented in a study of human T cells and chemical hapten exposure. Study information: An area of 2 cm by 2 to 2.5 cm on upper inner arm skin received 2% DPC for sensitization. Findings and caveats of the study: Correlating positively with patch test score were the PT1 expanded TCR counts. Among expanded TCRs, significantly more large CDR3 similarity clusters formed than among controls.

For the library, individual cDNA molecules each received unique molecular identifiers. One entry per CDR3 protein, called by TCRdb with MiXCR from the RACE reads. The sample has roughly 72,000 distinct CDR3 sequences, under 13% seen once; the top ten hold approximately 1.4%. Specified time point: patch test 1, 2 weeks after DPC sensitization. Sample treatment: therapeutic diphenylcyclopropenone sensitization with weekly scalp DPC. Of note for this clonotype: Its target is unknown.

The junction had 7 bases not matched to a gene; V was cut back by 3 bases and J by 5 bases. This CDR3 comprises 15 residues. Germline V gene sequence: CDR1 WNHNN, CDR2 SYGVQD (reference sequence). V and J are TRBV10-1 and TRBJ2-5, with 9 bases identical to TRBD1. The input for sequencing was whole blood, taken in connection with sensitization to the hapten diphenylcyclopropenone (DPC). This receptor was identified in a woman aged 45-65 years with alopecia areata. Some clones in this sample may be carry-over from other donors' samples. CDR3 nucleotide sequence: TGCGCCAGCAGTGACTTTACAGGGGGCCGGGAGACCCAGTACTTC. Translated, it gives CASSDFTGGRETQYF.